The T cell receptor beta chain under discussion was sequenced for a study of beta chain features in type 1 diabetes. The CDR3 extends over 17 amino acids. This clone was detected only a few times. As every portion of the isolated RNA was reverse transcribed, the sequencing read expressed TCRB transcripts. Sequencing used immunoSEQ multiplex PCR; TCRdb keeps in-frame clones, though not all of them. The sample consists of around 340,000 clones, less than 10% of them appearing once. The chain employs TRBV21-1 and TRBJ2-4; TRBD2 was called by the table and not checked on the DNA. TRBV21-1 is a pseudogene. The sample was central memory CD4+ T cells from blood. This clonotype originated in a woman aged 18-29 years in good health. Here the CDR3 DNA reads TGTGCCAGCAGCGACAGCATAGCGGGAGGGCCAATAAACATTCAGTACTTC. Translating it yields CASSDSIAGGPINIQYF.